This passage covers 3 T cell receptor beta chains from one sample sequenced in a study of regulatory T cells in long-lasting Graves disease. TCR beta libraries were built with iRepertoire HTBI primers and Arm-PCR of CDR3 regions. TCRdb reprocessed the multiplex PCR reads with MiXCR, giving one entry per CDR3 protein. This table holds 300,000 to 400,000 distinct CDR3 sequences, about 16% found once. As for time point: newly diagnosed GD, antithyroid drugs for less than 3 months. Isolated PBMC RNA provided the starting material for the TCR library. The sample in question was peripheral blood mononuclear cells (PBMCs), obtained at new diagnosis, from a patient treated with antithyroid drugs. The source is a female donor with Graves disease.

This clonotype was detected many times. The J gene is TRBJ2-3, the V gene TRBV5-1; D gene unclear. There are 12 residues in the CDR3. V lost 0 bases and J 6 bases, leaving 5 bases between the germline ends. CDR1 is SGHRS, CDR2 YFSETQ, per germline. This CDR3 is CASSLGQDTQYF. Written as DNA, the CDR3 is TGCGCCAGCAGCTTGGGCCAGGATACGCAGTATTTT.

This clonotype was observed many times. V usage is TRBV4-1 and J usage is TRBJ1-1; perhaps TRBD1 as D (5 bases). Germline CDR1 MGHRA, CDR2 YSYEKL. Between the trimmed V and J ends, which lost 0 bases and 1 base, there was a span of 9 bases. CDR3 length equals 15 residues. CDR3 sequence reads: CASSQDWGPNTEAFF. CDR3 nucleotide sequence: TGCGCCAGCAGCCAAGATTGGGGCCCGAACACTGAAGCTTTCTTT.

This clonotype was recorded at least ten times. The gene calls are TRBV2 and TRBJ2-1, with 7 bases that match TRBD1. The CDR3 is 17 amino acids. Germline V gene data show CDR1 as SNHLY and CDR2 as FYNNEI. Germline trimming cut 8 bases from V and 0 bases from J; bases unmatched to any gene: 13. CDR3 bases: TGTGCCAGCTGGGACAGTACATCTGAAAGCTCCTACAATGAGCAGTTCTTC. This encodes CASWDSTSESSYNEQFF.